This TCR beta chain was found in a study of vaccination and CD4 T cells after COVID-19. CDR1 and CDR2 from the germline V gene are MNHEY and SVGAGI. This CDR3 is built from 15 residues. The V segment lost 4 bases and the J segment 9 bases; nucleotides outside the gene matches: 9. MiXCR, run by TCRdb on the PCR reads, gives a single entry per CDR3 protein. The sample has around 20,000 distinct CDR3 sequences; 55% to 80% are singletons. The sequencing used CD4+ T cells from blood, collected after SARS-CoV-2 vaccination. The chain links TRBV6-5 to TRBJ2-1, with 10 bases identical to TRBD2. The source is a human donor who had recovered from COVID-19. The CDR3 DNA is TGTGCCAGCAGTTCTCGGCTAGCGGGAGCATCTGAGCAGTTCTTC. Translated: CASSSRLAGASEQFF.